This TCR beta chain was sequenced for a study of blood T cell repertoires in COVID-19. Study-wide background: Samples of COVID-19 (acute and convalescent) were obtained from the United States, Italy and Spain. PBMCs, B-cell-depleted T cells, or T cells provided the cDNA or gDNA that made up the material.

Germline V lookup: CDR1 SGHNT, CDR2 YYREEE (reference sequence). The junction had 9 bases not matched to a gene; V was cut back by 4 bases and J by 7 bases. The CDR3 length is 15 residues. Original processing notes: The authors estimated nucleated cell counts from reference gene primer amplification. Here immunoSEQ multiplex PCR was the method, and the copy in TCRdb shows in-frame clones only, minus some. V and J calls and clone size are copied from that table; D and trimming were computed from the DNA. The sample has about 87,000 clones, about four fifths seen once. The clonotype was recovered from a woman aged 60-75 years with acute or convalescent COVID-19. Material: peripheral blood. V usage is TRBV5-4 and J usage is TRBJ2-1; TRBD1 matches at 9 bases. The CDR3 spells CASSRAGTGRNEQFF. The CDR3, as DNA: TGTGCCAGCAGCCGAGCCGGGACAGGGCGAAATGAGCAGTTCTTC.